The TCR beta chain described here comes from a study of blood T cell repertoires in COVID-19. Study context: Acute and convalescent COVID-19 specimens originated in the United States, Italy and Spain.

The data were produced by immunoSEQ multiplex PCR, yet TCRdb's version contains in-frame clones alone and is incomplete. This table holds 350,000 to 450,000 clones, 65% to 90% found once. CDR3 length: 17 residues. V dropped 3 bases and J dropped 4; count of bases not matched to a gene: 14. CDR1 is LGHDT, CDR2 YNNKEL, per germline (reference sequence). Sequences were obtained from peripheral blood. The chain uses TRBV3-1 (or the pseudogene TRBV3-2) and TRBJ1-2, with 7 positions matching TRBD1. This receptor was obtained from a woman aged 60 to 75 with COVID-19, enrolled during active disease. CDR3 DNA: TGTGCCAGCAGCCAGTACAGGGGTCCCCTCCGTGGCTATGGCTACACCTTC. Residues: CASSQYRGPLRGYGYTF.